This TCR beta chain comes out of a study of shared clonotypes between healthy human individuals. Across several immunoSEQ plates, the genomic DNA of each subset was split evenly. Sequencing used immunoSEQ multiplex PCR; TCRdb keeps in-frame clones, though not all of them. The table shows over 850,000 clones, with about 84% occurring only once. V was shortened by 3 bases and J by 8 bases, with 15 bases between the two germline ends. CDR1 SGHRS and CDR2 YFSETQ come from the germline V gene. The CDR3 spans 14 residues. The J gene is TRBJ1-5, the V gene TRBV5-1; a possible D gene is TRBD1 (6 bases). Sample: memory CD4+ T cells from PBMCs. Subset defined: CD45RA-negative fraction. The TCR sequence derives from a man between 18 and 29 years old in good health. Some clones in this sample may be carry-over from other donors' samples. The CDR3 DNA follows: TGCGCCAGCAGCTCGGGGGCGGGGAAGGAGCCCCAGCATTTT. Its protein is CASSSGAGKEPQHF.